Sequencing of this T cell receptor (beta chain) was carried out in a study of Ad26.COV2.S vaccination and SARS-CoV-2 variants. The overall study: A participant enrolled in the COV1001 Ad26.COV2.S trial arm provided the sample. Study-level findings and limits: Reportedly, after vaccination the spike-specific CD8+ and CD4+ T cell responses displayed substantial breadth. Total T cell responses may have been underestimated by the TCR breadth and depth analyses.

CDR1 and CDR2 (germline): MNHEY, SVGEGT. The CDR3 covers 15 residues. The ends were cut back, 3 bases at V and 7 bases at J, with 15 bases in the middle. A remark on this clone: The antigen is unknown.

The treatment here: some 20 received Ad26.COV2.S at low or high dose, single or two shots; roughly five received placebo; per-sample allocation not given. Day 63 after the first injection of vaccine or placebo was the sampling time. This person who donated was an adult of 18-55 years in Boston. Produced via immunoSEQ multiplex PCR; TCRdb's table is partial and in-frame only. The data contain roughly 500,000 clones, 89% of them singletons. The receptor was derived from a person aged 18 to 59 who received the Ad26.COV2.S COVID-19 vaccine or a placebo. Material: peripheral blood, obtained in a trial of Ad26.COV2.S vaccine versus placebo. The chain is built from TRBV6-2 or TRBV6-3 and TRBJ2-2, with D tentatively TRBD1 or TRBD2 (5 bases each). Written as DNA, the CDR3 is TGTGCCAGCAGTTATCGGGGCTTTTGGGACGGGGAGCTGTTTTTT. Translating gives CASSYRGFWDGELFF.